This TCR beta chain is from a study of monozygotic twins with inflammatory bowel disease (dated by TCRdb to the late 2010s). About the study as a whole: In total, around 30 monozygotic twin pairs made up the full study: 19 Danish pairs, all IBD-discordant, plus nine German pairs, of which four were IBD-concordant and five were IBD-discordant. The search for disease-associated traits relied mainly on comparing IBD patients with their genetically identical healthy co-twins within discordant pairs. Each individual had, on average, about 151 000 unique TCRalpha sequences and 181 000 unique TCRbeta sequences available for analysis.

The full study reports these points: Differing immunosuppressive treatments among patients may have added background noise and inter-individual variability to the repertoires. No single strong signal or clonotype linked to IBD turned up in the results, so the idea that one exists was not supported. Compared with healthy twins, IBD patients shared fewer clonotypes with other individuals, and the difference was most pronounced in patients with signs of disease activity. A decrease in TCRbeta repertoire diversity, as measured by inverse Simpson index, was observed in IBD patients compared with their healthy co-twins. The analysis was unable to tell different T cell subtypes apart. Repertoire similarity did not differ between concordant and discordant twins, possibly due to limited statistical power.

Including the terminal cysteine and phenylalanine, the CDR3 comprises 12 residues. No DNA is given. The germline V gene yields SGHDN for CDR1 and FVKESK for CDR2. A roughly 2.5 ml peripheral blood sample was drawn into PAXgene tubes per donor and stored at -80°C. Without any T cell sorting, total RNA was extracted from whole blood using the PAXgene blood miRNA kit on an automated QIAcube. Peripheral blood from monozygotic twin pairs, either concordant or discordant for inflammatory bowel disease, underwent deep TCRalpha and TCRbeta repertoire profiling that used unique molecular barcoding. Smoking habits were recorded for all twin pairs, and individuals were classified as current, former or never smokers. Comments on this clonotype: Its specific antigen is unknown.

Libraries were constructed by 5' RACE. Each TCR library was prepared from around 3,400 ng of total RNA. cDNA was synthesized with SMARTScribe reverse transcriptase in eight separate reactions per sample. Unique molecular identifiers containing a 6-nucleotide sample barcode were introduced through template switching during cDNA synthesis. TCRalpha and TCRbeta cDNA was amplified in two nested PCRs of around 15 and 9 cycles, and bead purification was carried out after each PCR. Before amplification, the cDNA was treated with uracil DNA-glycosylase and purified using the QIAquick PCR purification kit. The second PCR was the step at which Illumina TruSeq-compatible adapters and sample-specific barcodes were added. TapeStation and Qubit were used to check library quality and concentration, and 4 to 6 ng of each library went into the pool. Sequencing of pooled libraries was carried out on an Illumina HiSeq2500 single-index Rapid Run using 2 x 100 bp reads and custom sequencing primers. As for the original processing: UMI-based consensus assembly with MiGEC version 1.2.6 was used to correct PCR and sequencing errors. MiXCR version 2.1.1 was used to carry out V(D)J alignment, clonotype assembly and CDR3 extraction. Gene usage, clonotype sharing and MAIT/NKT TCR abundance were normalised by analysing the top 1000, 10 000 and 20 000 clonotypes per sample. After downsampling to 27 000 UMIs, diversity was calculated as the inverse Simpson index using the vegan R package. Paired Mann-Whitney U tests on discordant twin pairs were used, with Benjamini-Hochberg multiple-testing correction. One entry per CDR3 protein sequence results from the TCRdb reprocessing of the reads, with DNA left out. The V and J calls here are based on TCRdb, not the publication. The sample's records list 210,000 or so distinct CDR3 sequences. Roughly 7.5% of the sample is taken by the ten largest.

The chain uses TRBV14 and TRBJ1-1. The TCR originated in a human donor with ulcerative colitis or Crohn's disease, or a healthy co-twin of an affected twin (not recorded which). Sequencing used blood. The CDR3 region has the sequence CASSQGRVKAFF.